This TCR beta chain was sequenced for a study of T cell responses to AZD1222 COVID-19 vaccine (dated by TCRdb to 2020 to 2023). Regarding the research as a whole: Because spike-specific TCR depth and breadth did not differ between the two schedules, AZD1222 recipients who got a second dose at roughly 4 weeks were pooled with those who got a second dose at roughly 12 weeks. TCR sequencing was performed for 230 to 250 trial participants, of whom roughly 200 were given two doses of AZD1222 and around 26 were given two doses of MenACWY control vaccine. Trial participants were enrolled by age into 18-55, 56-69 and 70-plus year subgroups, with approximately 150, 30 and 60 TCR-sequenced participants respectively.

According to the study, the label for this sample's time point signals: baseline before first vaccination. Vaccinee samples were obtained from the UK trials COV001 and COV002, which included a single-blind randomized controlled phase 2/3 trial of AZD1222 (ChAdOx1 nCoV-19) in healthy adults. For TCRbeta chain sequencing, PBMC samples were collected from trial participants at day 0 and at day 28 after the second dose. Relative to germline, V is 6 bases shorter and J is 0 bases shorter, with 10 bases between their ends. Reading from cysteine to phenylalanine, the CDR3 counts 14 amino acids. The CDR3 DNA has 42 bases and is translated from base 1. The germline V gene specifies SGHAT as CDR1 and FQNNGV as CDR2. The CDR3 regions of human TCRbeta chains were analyzed by immunosequencing. As for how the authors treated the data: TCRs in the repertoires were matched against a reference library of SARS-CoV-2-specific TCRs that had been generated with the MIRA antigen-specificity platform. Breadth meant the fraction of unique TCRs that were SARS-CoV-2-associated, whereas depth meant the fraction of total T cells that were SARS-CoV-2-associated. Using the MIRA data, each spike-specific TCR was mapped to the spike region that the TCR reacts to and placed in a CD4 or CD8 class. Log10-transformed breadth and depth values were compared by one-way ANOVA with Sidak's multiple comparisons tests. What TCRdb holds here is the immuneACCESS table cut down to in-frame rearrangements. Part of the clones is not present; checked against another copy, under half of the missing clones reflect an unresolved V gene, and the others are unexplained. V and J calls and clone size are copied from that table; D and trimming were computed from the DNA. The sample data list some 180,000 clones, and about 90% of these were observed just once. Approximately 0.5% of the sample rests with the top ten.

Comments on this clone: No cognate antigen has been identified for it. Base qualities were left out, and no much larger clone turns up one base away.

What the study reported, not specific to this receptor: Nearly half of unique spike-specific TCRs reportedly recognized epitopes outside regions mutated in the B.1.351 and B.1.1.7 variants. The 56-69-year group was small, and its depth increase did not reach significance, likely because of low power. Conclusions about previously exposed vaccinees are limited, since just five to seven AZD1222 recipients were seropositive for SARS-CoV-2 at baseline. Most participants were white British and females outnumbered males, and the authors suggested that clonal diversity may have been underestimated. The whole spike protein was spanned by vaccine-associated CD4 TCRs, and dominant responses were seen in regions 160-218 and 743-854. Because no day 14 peak-response samples were available, the repertoires could be characterized only after the peak T cell response. After two AZD1222 doses, spike-specific TCR breadth and depth were significantly higher than at day 0 and than in MenACWY recipients.

The input for sequencing was peripheral blood, taken on day 0 of AZD1222 vaccination. The V and J segments used are TRBV11-2 and TRBJ2-3; TRBD2 is perhaps the D gene, given 5 matching bases. This TCR derives from an adult in good health. The CDR3 region: CASSLQRSTDTQYF. The DNA is TGTGCCAGCAGTTTACAGCGGAGCACAGATACGCAGTATTTT.